Sequencing of this TCR beta chain was carried out in a study of T cells after somatic rescue of genetic block. Germline CDR1 and CDR2: MNHNY and SVGAGI (reference sequence). V lost 6 bases and J 2 bases, leaving 6 bases between the germline ends. This CDR3 spans 12 amino acids. TCRdb's copy holds only in-frame clones and misses some; the assay was immunoSEQ multiplex PCR. The sample lists approximately 16,000 clones, about 70% seen once, with 25% to 35% in the top ten. The V gene is TRBV6-6, the J gene TRBJ2-3; D not certain. The clonotype comes from a man aged 18 to 30. Sequenced: peripheral blood mononuclear cells (PBMCs). The CDR3 region has the DNA TGTGCCAGCAGCCGCATCACAGATACGCAGTATTTT. It encodes CASSRITDTQYF.